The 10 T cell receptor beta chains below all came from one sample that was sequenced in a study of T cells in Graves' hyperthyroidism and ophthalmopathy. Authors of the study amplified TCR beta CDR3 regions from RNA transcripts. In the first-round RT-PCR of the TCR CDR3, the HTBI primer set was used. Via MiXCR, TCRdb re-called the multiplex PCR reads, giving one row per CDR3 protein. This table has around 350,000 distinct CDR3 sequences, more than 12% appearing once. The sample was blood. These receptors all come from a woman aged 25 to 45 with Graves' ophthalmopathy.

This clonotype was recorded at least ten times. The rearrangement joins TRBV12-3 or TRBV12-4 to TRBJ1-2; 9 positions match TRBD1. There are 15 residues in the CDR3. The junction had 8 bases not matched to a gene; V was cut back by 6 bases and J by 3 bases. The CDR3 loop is CASSSNRGPDYGYTF. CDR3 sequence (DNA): TGTGCCAGCAGCTCAAACAGGGGGCCCGACTATGGCTACACCTTC.

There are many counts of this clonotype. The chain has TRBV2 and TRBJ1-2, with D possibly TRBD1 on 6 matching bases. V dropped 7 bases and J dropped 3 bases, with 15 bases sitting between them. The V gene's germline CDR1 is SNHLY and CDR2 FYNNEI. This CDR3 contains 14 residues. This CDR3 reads CASTPGGADYGYTF. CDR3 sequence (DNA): TGTGCCAGCACCCCTGGGGGGGCAGACTATGGCTACACCTTC.

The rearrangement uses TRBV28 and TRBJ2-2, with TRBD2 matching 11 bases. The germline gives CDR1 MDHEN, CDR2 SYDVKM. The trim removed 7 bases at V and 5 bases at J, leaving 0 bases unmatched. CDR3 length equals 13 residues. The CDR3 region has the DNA TGTGCCAGCACTAGCGGGGGGACCGGGGAGCTGTTTTTT. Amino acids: CASTSGGTGELFF.

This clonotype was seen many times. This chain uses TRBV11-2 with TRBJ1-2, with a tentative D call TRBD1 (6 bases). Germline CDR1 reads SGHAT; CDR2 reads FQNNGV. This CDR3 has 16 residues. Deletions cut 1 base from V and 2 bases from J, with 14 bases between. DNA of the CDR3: TGTGCCAGCAGCTTAGGGAGGACGGGGGCCAACTATGGCTACACCTTC. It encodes CASSLGRTGANYGYTF. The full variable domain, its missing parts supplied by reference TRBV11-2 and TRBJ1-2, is EAGVAQSPRYKIIEKRQSVAFWCNPISGHATLYWYQQILGQGPKLLIQFQNNGVVDDSQLPKDRFSAERLKGVDSTLKIQPAKLEDSAVYLCASSLGRTGANYGYTFGSGTRLTVV.

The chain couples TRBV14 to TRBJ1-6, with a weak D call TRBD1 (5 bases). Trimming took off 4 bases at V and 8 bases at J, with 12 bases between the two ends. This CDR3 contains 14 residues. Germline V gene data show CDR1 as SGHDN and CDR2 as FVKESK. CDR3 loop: CASSPDSSYSPLHF. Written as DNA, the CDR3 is TGTGCCAGCAGCCCCGACAGCAGTTATTCACCCCTCCACTTT.

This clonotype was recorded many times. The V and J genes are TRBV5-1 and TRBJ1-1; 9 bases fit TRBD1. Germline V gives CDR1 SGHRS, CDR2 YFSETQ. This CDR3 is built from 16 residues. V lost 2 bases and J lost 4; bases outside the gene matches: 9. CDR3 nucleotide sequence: TGCGCCAGCAGCTTTTCAAGGGACAGGGCCCGCACTGAAGCTTTCTTT. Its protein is CASSFSRDRARTEAFF.

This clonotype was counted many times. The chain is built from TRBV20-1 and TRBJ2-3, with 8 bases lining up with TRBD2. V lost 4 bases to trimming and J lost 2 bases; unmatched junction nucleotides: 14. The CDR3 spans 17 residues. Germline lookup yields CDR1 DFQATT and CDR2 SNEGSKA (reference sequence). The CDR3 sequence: CSANSRWVAGNTDTQYF. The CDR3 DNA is TGCAGTGCTAATAGTCGTTGGGTAGCGGGGAACACAGATACGCAGTATTTT.

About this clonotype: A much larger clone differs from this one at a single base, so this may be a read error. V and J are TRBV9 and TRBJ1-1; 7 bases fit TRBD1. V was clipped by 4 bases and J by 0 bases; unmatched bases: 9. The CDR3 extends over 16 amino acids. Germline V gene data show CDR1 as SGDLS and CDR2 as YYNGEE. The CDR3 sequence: CASSIHRGGLNTEAFF. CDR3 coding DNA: TGTGCCAGCAGCATACACAGGGGCGGTCTGAACACTGAAGCTTTCTTT.

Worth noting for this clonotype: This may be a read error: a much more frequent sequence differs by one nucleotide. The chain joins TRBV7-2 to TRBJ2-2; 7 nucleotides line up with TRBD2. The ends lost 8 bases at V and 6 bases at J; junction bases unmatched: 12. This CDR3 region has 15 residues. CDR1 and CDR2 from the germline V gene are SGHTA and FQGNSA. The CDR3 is CASACGSTDPGELFF. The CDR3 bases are TGTGCCAGCGCATGCGGGAGCACGGACCCCGGGGAGCTGTTTTTT.

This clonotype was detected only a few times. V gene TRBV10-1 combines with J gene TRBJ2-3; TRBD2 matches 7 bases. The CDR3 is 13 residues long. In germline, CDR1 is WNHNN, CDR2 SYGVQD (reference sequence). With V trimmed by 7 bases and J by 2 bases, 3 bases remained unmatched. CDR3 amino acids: CASMRELTDTQYF. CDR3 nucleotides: TGCGCCAGCATGCGGGAGCTCACAGATACGCAGTATTTT.